The 32 T cell receptor beta chains presented below share a single source sample, sequenced in a study of regulatory T cells in long-lasting Graves disease. Sample time point: persistent/refractory GD, antithyroid drugs over 5 years with positive TRAb. PBMC-extracted RNA yielded the TCR library. Relying on iRepertoire HTBI primers and Arm-PCR of CDR3 regions, the team built TCR beta libraries. TCRdb re-called the multiplex PCR reads through MiXCR, storing one row per CDR3 protein. The data show 360,000 or so distinct CDR3 sequences, with approximately 25% seen just once and around 30% held by the top ten. Here the sequenced sample was peripheral blood mononuclear cells (PBMCs), taken when the disease was refractory, from a patient treated with antithyroid drugs. These receptors were obtained from a woman between 40 and 50 years old with Graves disease.

The V and J genes are TRBV24-1 and TRBJ2-1; D perhaps matches TRBD2 (5 bases). V shed 4 bases and J shed 3 bases, with 6 bases lying between them. The CDR3 is 13 residues long. Germline V CDR1 and CDR2: KGHDR, SFDVKD. CDR3 nucleotides: TGTGCCACCAGTGAGGGAGTCTACAATGAGCAGTTCTTC. This sequence encodes CATSEGVYNEQFF.

This clonotype was seen repeatedly, ten times or more. J is TRBJ2-1 and V is TRBV28; D might be TRBD1 (5 bases). V was pared by 3 bases and J by 6 bases, with 12 bases between. The CDR3 covers 14 residues. Germline V lookup: CDR1 MDHEN, CDR2 SYDVKM. The CDR3: CASSFSGDSNEQFF. The CDR3 coding sequence is TGTGCCAGCAGTTTCTCCGGAGACAGCAATGAGCAGTTCTTC.

The gene calls are TRBV7-9 and TRBJ2-7, with 10 bases fitting TRBD2. The V and J ends lost 5 bases and 1 base, in that order; junction bases with no gene match: 5. The CDR3 runs 15 residues. The germline V gene has CDR1 SEHNR and CDR2 FQNEAQ (reference sequence). This chain's CDR3 is CASSRPAGGSYEQYF. Written as DNA, the CDR3 is TGTGCCAGCAGCCGCCCAGCGGGAGGGTCCTACGAGCAGTACTTC.

The chain links TRBV6-1 to TRBJ2-1; TRBD2 is a possible D gene (6 bases). Trimming shortened V by 6 bases and J by 8 bases, and 11 bases separated the two germline ends. Germline values: CDR1 MNHNS, CDR2 SASEGT. CDR3 length: 12 residues. The DNA of the CDR3 is TGTGCCAGCAGACTTAGCGGAGATGAGCAGTTCTTC. It yields the protein CASRLSGDEQFF.

The gene calls are TRBV4-1 and TRBJ2-7, with D possibly matching TRBD1 (7 bases). CDR1 is MGHRA and CDR2 is YSYEKL in the germline V gene. The CDR3 extends over 14 amino acids. V lost 2 bases and J 3 bases, leaving 11 bases between the germline ends. CDR3 DNA sequence: TGCGCCAGCAGCCAACAGGGGGGTAACTACGAGCAGTACTTC. This gives the protein CASSQQGGNYEQYF.

This clonotype has only a few counts. The rearrangement links TRBV7-2 to TRBJ1-6, with 7 bases identical to TRBD1. V lost 1 base, J lost 7 bases, and 4 bases stayed unmatched. The CDR3 totals 15 residues. Germline CDR1 and CDR2: SGHTA and FQGNSA. The CDR3 loop reads CASSLDPTGNSPLHF. The CDR3 DNA is TGTGCCAGCAGCTTAGATCCGACAGGGAATTCACCCCTCCACTTT.

The chain is built from TRBV5-1 and TRBJ2-7, with TRBD1 matching over 10 bases. Germline CDR1 reads SGHRS; CDR2 reads YFSETQ. This CDR3 is 17 amino acids long. V lost 2 bases, J lost 0 bases, and 8 bases stayed unmatched. Here the CDR3 reads CASSLKGQGPTSYEQYF. For the CDR3, the DNA is TGCGCCAGCAGCTTAAAGGGACAGGGGCCCACCTCCTACGAGCAGTACTTC.

There are many counts of this clonotype. The J gene is TRBJ1-5, the V gene TRBV20-1; a weak D match, TRBD1 (5 bases). CDR1 and CDR2 from the germline V gene are DFQATT and SNEGSKA (reference sequence). The CDR3 runs 12 residues. V lost 1 base and J lost 4, with 5 bases in between. For the CDR3, the DNA is TGCAGTGCTAGAGGGACAAATCAGCCCCAGCATTTT. Its translation is CSARGTNQPQHF.

This clonotype was seen a few times. The chain joins TRBV27 to TRBJ1-1; 8 bases are shared with TRBD1. The CDR3 has 16 residues. CDR1 and CDR2 from the germline V gene are MNHEY and SMNVEV (reference sequence). V lost 3 bases, J lost 0 bases, and 6 bases stayed unmatched. CDR3 residues: CASSFQGATVNTEAFF. In DNA, the CDR3 is TGTGCCAGCAGTTTTCAGGGGGCCACCGTGAACACTGAAGCTTTCTTT.

As for this clonotype: A much more abundant neighbour one base away suggests this may be a read error. Without the conserved terminal phenylalanine or tryptophan, this CDR3 likely stems from a read error. The chain carries TRBV12-3 or TRBV12-4 and TRBJ1-1, with TRBD1 matching over 8 bases. The CDR3 extends over 14 amino acids. The V and J ends lost 6 bases and 3 bases, in that order; junction bases with no gene match: 6. The CDR3: CASRYGTGYTEAFV. Written as DNA, the CDR3 is TGTGCCAGCAGATACGGGACAGGTTACACTGAAGCTTTCGTT.

This clonotype was found many times. V is TRBV28 and J is TRBJ2-7; D call uncertain. This CDR3 has 12 residues. CDR1 is MDHEN, CDR2 SYDVKM, per germline. V was clipped by 10 bases and J by 0 bases, with 10 bases between them. The CDR3 DNA sequence: TGTGCCACCCGCTCTGTCTCCTACGAGCAGTACTTC. This gives the protein CATRSVSYEQYF.

This clonotype was seen many times. This chain joins TRBV2 and TRBJ1-4; D ambiguous. Looked up from germline, CDR1 is SNHLY and CDR2 is FYNNEI. Trimming stripped 3 bases from V and 4 bases from J, with 9 bases between. The CDR3 spans 14 residues. The CDR3 DNA is TGTGCCAGCAGTGATCGGCGCTTTAATGAAAAACTGTTTTTT. Translating it yields CASSDRRFNEKLFF.

This chain uses TRBV27 with TRBJ1-5; D ambiguous. CDR1 and CDR2 (germline): MNHEY, SMNVEV (reference sequence). CDR3 length: 13 amino acids. V lost 5 bases to trimming and J lost 5 bases, with 10 bases between them. CDR3 nucleotides: TGTGCCAGCAGTAAAAAGTTATATCAGCCCCAGCATTTT. Amino acids: CASSKKLYQPQHF.

The chain recombines TRBV19 with TRBJ1-5; D remains ambiguous. V lost 3 bases, J lost 6 bases, and 15 bases lay in between. The CDR3 runs to 15 residues. Germline V gene sequence: CDR1 LNHDA, CDR2 SQIVND (reference sequence). Written as DNA, the CDR3 is TGTGCCAGTAGTATCGAGGAGGCCCTTAGTCAGCCCCAGCATTTT. Its protein product is CASSIEEALSQPQHF.

This clonotype was detected ten times or more. The chain is built from TRBV28 and TRBJ2-2; no definite D call. Trimming removed 4 bases from V and 6 bases from J, with 6 bases in between. The CDR3 is 12 amino acids. Germline assignment: CDR1 MDHEN and CDR2 SYDVKM. The CDR3 DNA follows: TGTGCCAGCAGTTCTGATCCCGGGGAGCTGTTTTTT. Protein product: CASSSDPGELFF.

This chain uses TRBV4-1 with TRBJ1-2; TRBD1 might be the D (5 bases). The CDR3 is made up of 17 amino acids. In germline, CDR1 is MGHRA, CDR2 YSYEKL. The V and J ends lost 1 base and 0 bases respectively, with 15 bases between them. The CDR3 region has the DNA TGCGCCAGCAGCCAAGTTGCTAGGACACCACCTAACTATGGCTACACCTTC. It translates to CASSQVARTPPNYGYTF.

The chain recombines TRBV6-1 with TRBJ2-7; TRBD2 matches at 7 bases. V lost 6 bases, J lost 4 bases, and 15 bases stayed unmatched. Germline loops: CDR1 MNHNS, CDR2 SASEGT. The CDR3 runs 16 residues. The CDR3 loop reads CASRGGVGQGPYEQYF. The CDR3 coding sequence is TGTGCCAGCAGGGGGGGGGTCGGCCAGGGCCCTTACGAGCAGTACTTC.

This clonotype was seen at least ten times. The CDR3 DNA follows: TGCAGTGCTAGGCTCACTAGCGGGAGCTCCTACGAGCAGTACTTC. As protein: CSARLTSGSSYEQYF. The J gene is TRBJ2-7, the V gene TRBV20-1, with 11 bases fitting TRBD2. Unmatched junction bases numbered 4, after V lost 3 bases and J lost 0 bases. The CDR3 extends over 15 amino acids. Germline loops: CDR1 DFQATT, CDR2 SNEGSKA (reference sequence).

The gene calls are TRBV29-1 and TRBJ2-3; 7 nucleotides agree with TRBD2. V lost 0 bases, J lost 2 bases, and 8 bases stayed unmatched. CDR3 length: 16 amino acids. Germline V gene sequence: CDR1 SQVTM, CDR2 ANQGSEA. The CDR3 is CSVEDPAGPYTDTQYF. The CDR3 DNA is TGCAGCGTTGAAGATCCAGCGGGACCCTACACAGATACGCAGTATTTT.

This clonotype occurred many times. The chain uses TRBV6-2 or TRBV6-3 and TRBJ2-7, with TRBD1 identical over 7 bases. With 1 base clipped from V and 3 bases from J, the junction kept 9 bases outside the gene matches. The CDR3 is 16 residues long. Germline-derived CDR1 and CDR2 are MNHEY and SVGEGT. Here the CDR3 reads CASSYLLRDRLYEQYF. The CDR3 DNA follows: TGTGCCAGCAGTTACTTGCTCCGGGACAGACTCTACGAGCAGTACTTC.

The table lists this clonotype with a few counts. The CDR3 region is CASSMPGGENTEAFF. The DNA for the CDR3 is TGTGCCAGTAGTATGCCAGGGGGCGAAAACACTGAAGCTTTCTTT. The chain has TRBV19 and TRBJ1-1; 8 nucleotides align to TRBD1. The V gene end was trimmed by 3 bases and the J gene end by 2 bases; junction bases not matched to a gene: 5. The germline V gene has CDR1 LNHDA and CDR2 SQIVND (reference sequence). The CDR3 has 15 residues.

This clonotype appeared a few times. The chain has TRBV11-2 and TRBJ2-7, with TRBD2 matching 12 bases. CDR3 length: 19 residues. CDR1 is SGHAT and CDR2 is FQNNGV in the germline V gene. J was trimmed by 2 bases and V by 5 bases; bases with no gene match: 16. The CDR3 DNA sequence: TGTGCCAGCAGCCAACCTAGCGGGAGGGCCGGTAGGAGTACCTACGAGCAGTACTTC. Residues: CASSQPSGRAGRSTYEQYF.

This sequence joins TRBV11-2 and TRBJ2-2, with no clear D. The CDR3 totals 15 residues. Trimming stripped 3 bases from V and 1 base from J, with 9 bases between. CDR1 and CDR2 (germline): SGHAT, FQNNGV. The CDR3 loop reads CASSFRHLNTGELFF. CDR3 DNA sequence: TGTGCCAGCAGCTTCAGGCACCTGAACACCGGGGAGCTGTTTTTT.

This clonotype was observed at least ten times. The CDR3 region is CASSLGRGGTEAFF. CDR3 sequence (DNA): TGTGCCAGCAGCTTAGGCAGGGGAGGCACTGAAGCTTTCTTT. The chain recombines TRBV13 with TRBJ1-1, with D perhaps matching TRBD1 (6 bases). Trimming shortened V by 0 bases and J by 4 bases, and 9 bases separated the two germline ends. Germline-derived CDR1 and CDR2 are PRHDT and FYEKMQ (reference sequence). The CDR3 is 14 amino acids.

In the case of this clonotype: At one of its ends the junction is not consistent with the germline gene, which may arise from a read error. J is TRBJ1-4 and V is TRBV7-9; D is uncertain. The CDR3 has 11 residues. Looked up from germline, CDR1 is SEHNR and CDR2 is FQNEAQ (reference sequence). The CDR3 sequence is CVSTAGGKLFF. DNA for the CDR3: TGTGTCAGCACTGCAGGTGGAAAACTGTTTTTT.

The chain joins TRBV7-9 to TRBJ1-1, with D tentatively TRBD1 (5 bases). CDR3 length: 15 amino acids. The ends were cut back, 5 bases at V and 3 bases at J, with 16 bases in the middle. From germline, CDR1 is SEHNR and CDR2 FQNEAQ (reference sequence). The CDR3 spells CASSGRAVGYTEAFF. The CDR3, as DNA: TGTGCCAGCAGCGGCAGGGCTGTGGGTTACACTGAAGCTTTCTTT.

The genes are TRBV27 and TRBJ2-7; tentatively, D is TRBD2 (6 bases). Between the trimmed V and J ends, which lost 2 bases and 4 bases, there was a span of 12 bases. The CDR3 is made up of 14 amino acids. CDR1 is MNHEY, CDR2 SMNVEV, per germline (reference sequence). CDR3: CASSLGVRGYEQYF. As DNA, the CDR3 is TGTGCCAGCAGTTTAGGGGTGCGGGGATACGAGCAGTACTTC.

As regards this clonotype: A much more abundant neighbour one base away suggests this may be a read error. The chain joins TRBV28 to TRBJ2-4; D gene unclear. The J call is in doubt because the DNA end fits TRBJ2-1 better. Germline V gene lookup returns CDR1 MDHEN and CDR2 SYDVKM. CDR3 length: 13 amino acids. CDR3 region: CASMAPQSNEQFF. The CDR3 region has the DNA TGTGCCAGCATGGCTCCTCAGAGCAATGAGCAGTTCTTC.

CDR3 DNA: TGTGCCAGCAGCCGGTCCGGGACCATGAACACTGAAGCTTTCTTT. Translating gives CASSRSGTMNTEAFF. This rearrangement joins TRBV6-1 to TRBJ1-1, with a weak D call TRBD1 (5 bases). CDR1 is MNHNS, CDR2 SASEGT, per germline. V was cut by 6 bases and J by 0 bases, with 14 bases left in between. The CDR3 runs 15 residues.

This clonotype was observed a few times. The V call is TRBV11-3, the J call TRBJ2-2; D is perhaps TRBD2 (6 bases). Germline values: CDR1 SGHNT, CDR2 YENEEA. V was shortened by 2 bases and J by 5 bases, with 12 bases between the two germline ends. The length of the CDR3 is 15 residues. Here the CDR3 DNA reads TGTGCCAGCAGCTTAACTAGCCTGGTGACCGGGGAGCTGTTTTTT. It translates to CASSLTSLVTGELFF.

The chain is built from TRBV6-7 and TRBJ2-7; 9 nucleotides line up with TRBD2. TRBV6-7 is identified as an open reading frame with a role that is uncertain. This CDR3 is built from 16 residues. The V gene end was trimmed by 8 bases and the J gene end by 5 bases; junction bases not matched to a gene: 16. CDR3 residues: CASPGLAGLRPHEQYF. The DNA of the CDR3 is TGTGCCAGCCCGGGGCTAGCGGGACTCCGACCGCACGAGCAGTACTTC.

This clonotype was counted once. The CDR3 DNA reads as TGTGCCAGCCGTCCCGGTGTGGGTGAGAAGGAGACCCAGTACTTC. The encoded protein is CASRPGVGEKETQYF. The V and J genes are TRBV12-3 or TRBV12-4 and TRBJ2-5, with D unclear. V lost 8 bases to trimming and J lost 5 bases, with 21 bases between them. The CDR3 is 15 residues long.